These 22 T cell receptor beta chains came from one sample sequenced in a study of cytomegalovirus exposure and HLA in healthy donors. The PCR made use of 60 Vbeta and 13 Jbeta primers. The data were produced by immunoSEQ multiplex PCR, yet TCRdb's version contains in-frame clones alone and is incomplete. The table lists around 150,000 clones, around 80% of them singletons. Sequencing was performed on PBMCs. The source of these receptors is a man aged 18-30 years in good health and CMV-seropositive.

This clone was recorded a few times. V gene TRBV5-1 combines with J gene TRBJ2-3; a weak D match, TRBD1 (6 bases). The V gene's germline CDR1 is SGHRS and CDR2 YFSETQ. The length of the CDR3 is 14 residues. V lost 2 bases, J lost 1 base, and 8 bases lay in between. The CDR3: CASSFRTGTDTQYF. As DNA, the CDR3 is TGCGCCAGCAGCTTCCGGACAGGCACAGATACGCAGTATTTT.

The chain has TRBV6-1 and TRBJ2-1; D is perhaps TRBD2 (6 bases). Germline CDR1 reads MNHNS; CDR2 reads SASEGT. The CDR3 spans 11 residues. V lost 6 bases, J lost 9 bases, and 9 bases lay in between. The CDR3 here is CASRSGGEQFF. CDR3 sequence (DNA): TGTGCCAGCAGGTCCGGGGGTGAGCAGTTCTTC.

The rearrangement joins TRBV6-1 to TRBJ2-1, with TRBD1 identical over 10 bases. The CDR3 has 15 amino acids. Germline V lookup: CDR1 MNHNS, CDR2 SASEGT. J was trimmed by 2 bases and V by 4 bases; bases with no gene match: 2. The DNA of the CDR3 is TGTGCCAGCAGTGCCGGGACAGGGGCCTACAATGAGCAGTTCTTC. Translated: CASSAGTGAYNEQFF.

As regards this clone: Within the sample, other DNA sequences also encode this same CDR3. The chain joins TRBV29-1 to TRBJ2-3; 10 nucleotides line up with TRBD2. CDR3 length: 14 amino acids. The V segment lost 7 bases and the J segment 2 bases; nucleotides outside the gene matches: 6. CDR1 is SQVTM, CDR2 ANQGSEA, per germline. CDR3 DNA: TGCAGCGGCAAACTAGCGGGGTTCACAGATACGCAGTATTTT. Its protein is CSGKLAGFTDTQYF.

As DNA, the CDR3 is TGTGCCAGCAGATTATACAGGGAGCGGAGCACTGAAGCTTTCTTT. It translates to CASRLYRERSTEAFF. The chain combines TRBV6-5 with TRBJ1-1; D is perhaps TRBD1 (6 bases). Germline-derived CDR1 and CDR2 are MNHEY and SVGAGI. The CDR3 spans 15 residues. Deletions cut 6 bases from V and 4 bases from J, with 18 bases between.

This chain links TRBV11-3 with TRBJ2-5, with TRBD2 identical over 12 bases. Germline V gene lookup returns CDR1 SGHNT and CDR2 YENEEA. Trimming at V came to 1 base and at J to 2 bases, leaving 2 bases not matched to a gene. CDR3 size: 16 residues. CDR3 coding DNA: TGTGCCAGCAGCTTAGGTGGGACTAGCGGGCAAGAGACCCAGTACTTC. This codes for CASSLGGTSGQETQYF.

This sequence joins TRBV7-9 and TRBJ1-2; D not certain. With 6 bases removed from V and 0 bases from J, the gap between germline ends came to 20 bases. The CDR3 loop spans 17 amino acids. Germline V lookup: CDR1 SEHNR, CDR2 FQNEAQ (reference sequence). The CDR3 bases are TGTGCCAGCAGAAGGGCGGGTCAGACACATACTAACTATGGCTACACCTTC. Translated: CASRRAGQTHTNYGYTF.

The gene calls are TRBV15 and TRBJ2-3, with D possibly being TRBD2 (5 bases). With 1 base removed from V and 5 bases from J, the gap between germline ends came to 13 bases. The CDR3 runs to 15 residues. Germline V CDR1 and CDR2: LNHNV, YYDKDF (reference sequence). DNA for the CDR3: TGTGCCACCAGCAGAGTGAGGGAGTCTCGAGATACGCAGTATTTT. Its protein product is CATSRVRESRDTQYF.

The chain employs TRBV5-1 and TRBJ2-3; 9 bases are shared with TRBD2. V lost 5 bases, J lost 4 bases, and 8 bases stayed unmatched. Germline V lookup: CDR1 SGHRS, CDR2 YFSETQ. There are 15 residues in the CDR3. This CDR3 is CASSRLAGVSDTQYF. CDR3 in DNA: TGCGCCAGCAGTCGATTAGCGGGAGTGTCAGATACGCAGTATTTT.

The chain employs TRBV28 and TRBJ1-2; TRBD1 agrees at 8 bases. Germline CDR1 is MDHEN and CDR2 is SYDVKM. The trim removed 3 bases at V and 6 bases at J, leaving 9 bases unmatched. The CDR3 loop spans 15 amino acids. The CDR3 sequence is CASSFVGTGVNGYTF. CDR3 nucleotides: TGTGCCAGCAGTTTCGTAGGGACAGGTGTAAATGGCTACACCTTC.

This clone was detected only a few times. This rearrangement joins TRBV25-1 to TRBJ2-3, with 9 bases lining up with TRBD2. The CDR3 contains 16 residues. Germline loops: CDR1 MGHDK, CDR2 SYGVNS. After removal of 6 bases from V and 2 bases from J, the junction contained 9 bases not matched to a gene. DNA for the CDR3: TGTGCCAGCAGAAAGGGAGCGGGAGGACTCACAGATACGCAGTATTTT. As protein: CASRKGAGGLTDTQYF.

The chain links TRBV9 to TRBJ2-1; 9 nucleotides line up with TRBD2. Germline V gene lookup returns CDR1 SGDLS and CDR2 YYNGEE. This CDR3 contains 16 residues. Germline trimming cut 0 bases from V and 6 bases from J; bases unmatched to any gene: 7. The CDR3 region has the DNA TGTGCCAGCAGCGTAGCTGGGACTAGCTTATCCAATGAGCAGTTCTTC. Its protein product is CASSVAGTSLSNEQFF.

This rearrangement joins TRBV7-9 to TRBJ2-2; D unclear. Germline V gives CDR1 SEHNR, CDR2 FQNEAQ (reference sequence). With 3 bases removed from V and 11 bases from J, the gap between germline ends came to 7 bases. CDR3 size: 11 residues. CDR3 loop: CASSLRSELFF. The CDR3 DNA sequence: TGTGCCAGCAGCTTGAGGAGCGAGCTGTTTTTT.

V is TRBV6-1 and J is TRBJ2-7; TRBD2 matches 7 bases. Looked up from germline, CDR1 is MNHNS and CDR2 is SASEGT. The CDR3 runs to 15 residues. The V segment lost 3 bases and the J segment 2 bases; nucleotides outside the gene matches: 7. The CDR3 sequence is CASSDLAAYPYEQYF. CDR3 DNA: TGTGCCAGCAGTGACCTAGCGGCTTACCCCTACGAGCAGTACTTC.

This sequence joins TRBV28 and TRBJ2-5; 9 bases match TRBD2. V gave up 11 bases and J gave up 3 bases; unmatched junction bases: 4. The CDR3 is 12 amino acids. Germline V gives CDR1 MDHEN, CDR2 SYDVKM. The CDR3 reads CAGGRAEETQYF. The CDR3 DNA follows: TGTGCCGGCGGGAGGGCGGAAGAGACCCAGTACTTC.

The chain couples TRBV15 to TRBJ2-7, with D possibly matching TRBD2 (5 bases). The CDR3 is 14 amino acids. V gave up 4 bases and J gave up 6 bases, with 16 bases separating them. Germline V gene data show CDR1 as LNHNV and CDR2 as YYDKDF (reference sequence). CDR3 residues: CATSIGPEAAEQYF. CDR3 DNA sequence: TGTGCCACCAGCATCGGACCGGAGGCTGCCGAGCAGTACTTC.

V gene TRBV7-9 combines with J gene TRBJ2-7, with D perhaps matching TRBD2 (5 bases). The CDR3 loop spans 14 amino acids. V was pared by 5 bases and J by 4 bases, with 15 bases between. CDR1 and CDR2 from the germline V gene are SEHNR and FQNEAQ (reference sequence). The CDR3 sequence: CASSPDLRRYEQYF. DNA for the CDR3: TGTGCCAGCAGCCCCGACTTAAGGAGGTACGAGCAGTACTTC.

This chain joins TRBV9 and TRBJ2-2; 8 nucleotides agree with TRBD2. With V trimmed by 6 bases and J by 2 bases, 6 bases remained unmatched. Per germline, CDR1 SGDLS and CDR2 YYNGEE. This CDR3 contains 15 residues. The CDR3 sequence is CASKTSDYNTGELFF. For the CDR3, the DNA is TGTGCCAGCAAGACTAGCGACTATAACACCGGGGAGCTGTTTTTT.

V gene TRBV7-9 combines with J gene TRBJ2-5; 9 bases agree with TRBD2. Trimming cost V 4 bases and J 5 bases; bases outside gene matches: 11. Germline V gene data show CDR1 as SEHNR and CDR2 as FQNEAQ (reference sequence). CDR3 length equals 16 residues. CDR3 residues: CASSSALAGLWETQYF. The CDR3 nucleotides are TGTGCCAGCAGCTCCGCCCTAGCGGGACTATGGGAGACCCAGTACTTC.

This sequence joins TRBV6-1 and TRBJ1-4, with TRBD1 matching over 11 bases. CDR3 length equals 20 residues. CDR1 is MNHNS, CDR2 SASEGT, per germline. J gave up 3 bases and V 2 bases, and 14 bases lay outside the gene matches. The CDR3 region is CASSEPPDRGRGSSNEKLFF. The CDR3 region has the DNA TGTGCCAGCAGTGAACCTCCGGACAGGGGGCGAGGGTCGTCTAATGAAAAACTGTTTTTT.

The chain joins TRBV4-1 to TRBJ1-4; D is uncertain. Germline V gives CDR1 MGHRA, CDR2 YSYEKL. This CDR3 is built from 15 residues. V lost 4 bases to trimming and J lost 4 bases, with 13 bases between them. The chain's CDR3 is CASSPQPDINEKLFF. CDR3 coding DNA: TGCGCCAGCAGCCCGCAGCCAGACATTAATGAAAAACTGTTTTTT.

V usage is TRBV28 and J usage is TRBJ2-7; 10 bases are a match to TRBD1. CDR3 size: 15 residues. CDR1 MDHEN and CDR2 SYDVKM come from the germline V gene. J gave up 3 bases and V 2 bases, and 4 bases lay outside the gene matches. The CDR3 here is CASSLLGQGNYEQYF. As DNA, the CDR3 is TGTGCCAGCAGTTTACTGGGACAGGGGAACTACGAGCAGTACTTC.